This entry is about one T cell receptor (beta chain). Expressed TCRB transcripts were sequenced, since all the RNA that had been isolated was reverse transcribed. TCRdb's copy holds only in-frame clones and misses some; the assay was immunoSEQ multiplex PCR. The table shows hundreds of thousands of clones, with roughly 16% occurring only once. The data are from a study of beta chain features in type 1 diabetes. CDR1 and CDR2 from the germline V gene are MDHEN and SYDVKM. CDR3 length: 14 residues. V shed 10 bases and J 2 bases; nucleotides not matched to a gene: 10. Sample: naive CD4+ T cells from blood. This chain uses TRBV28 with TRBJ1-1, with 7 bases aligning to TRBD1. The TCR originated in a woman younger than 30 in good health. CDR3 in amino acids: CATFTTGANTEAFF. The CDR3 nucleotides read TGTGCCACATTTACAACAGGGGCCAACACTGAAGCTTTCTTT.